This is a list of T cell receptor beta chains from one sample in a study of Tregs in tolerant kidney transplant recipients. Measured with immunoSEQ multiplex PCR; TCRdb has only the in-frame clones, and not every one. The sample holds about 240,000 clones, 84% seen once. The sequencing input was CD4+ T cells from blood. The receptors originated from a human donor in good health. CDR3s include the opening cysteine and the closing phenylalanine or tryptophan. Fields, in order: V gene, J gene, clone size, D gene, CDR3 DNA, CDR3 protein. D genes are given only for firm matches. Rows give clone size only sometimes, using once, few, many, or a class for an expanded clone.

v_gene: TRBV25-1; j_gene: TRBJ1-1; abundance: -; d_gene: -; CDR3nt: TGTGCCAGCAGGCCACCATGGACGCTGAACACTGAAGCTTTCTTT; CDR3aa: CASRPPWTLNTEAFF
v_gene: TRBV14; j_gene: TRBJ2-3; abundance: -; d_gene: -; CDR3nt: TGTGCCAGCAGCCAAGAATACGGGACACTCACAGATACGCAGTATTTT; CDR3aa: CASSQEYGTLTDTQYF
v_gene: TRBV7-8; j_gene: TRBJ2-7; abundance: -; d_gene: TRBD2; CDR3nt: TGTGCCAGCAGCGACCCCGGGACTAGCCTCTACGAGCAGTACTTC; CDR3aa: CASSDPGTSLYEQYF
v_gene: TRBV6-6; j_gene: TRBJ2-7; abundance: -; d_gene: TRBD2; CDR3nt: TGTGCCAGCAGTTACTCGAAACTAGCGCGGGTTTACGAGCAGTACTTC; CDR3aa: CASSYSKLARVYEQYF
v_gene: TRBV29-1; j_gene: TRBJ1-1; abundance: -; d_gene: TRBD1; CDR3nt: TGCAGCGTTGGGGGGACAGTAATGAACACTGAAGCTTTCTTT; CDR3aa: CSVGGTVMNTEAFF
v_gene: TRBV2; j_gene: TRBJ2-3; abundance: -; d_gene: TRBD2; CDR3nt: TGTGCCAGCAGATCGCGGGGGAGCAGGGATACGCAGTATTTT; CDR3aa: CASRSRGSRDTQYF
v_gene: TRBV5-1; j_gene: TRBJ2-5; abundance: -; d_gene: TRBD2; CDR3nt: TGCGCCAGCAGCTTGGCGGTAGCGGGAGCACAAGAGACCCAGTACTTC; CDR3aa: CASSLAVAGAQETQYF
v_gene: TRBV7-9; j_gene: TRBJ2-5; abundance: -; d_gene: TRBD1; CDR3nt: TGTGCCAGCAGCCCGGGACAGGGGAATGGAGAGACCCAGTACTTC; CDR3aa: CASSPGQGNGETQYF
v_gene: TRBV19; j_gene: TRBJ2-7; abundance: -; d_gene: -; CDR3nt: TGTGCCAGTAGTATTGTGGGCTACGAGCAGTACTTC; CDR3aa: CASSIVGYEQYF
v_gene: TRBV5-1; j_gene: TRBJ2-7; abundance: -; d_gene: -; CDR3nt: TGCGCCAGCAGCTTGGGATTCGGAGGAGGAGGGGTTTACGAGCAGTACTTC; CDR3aa: CASSLGFGGGGVYEQYF
v_gene: TRBV15; j_gene: TRBJ2-5; abundance: -; d_gene: TRBD1; CDR3nt: TGTGCCACCAGCAGAGATGGGACAGGGCTGGGGACCCAGTACTTC; CDR3aa: CATSRDGTGLGTQYF
v_gene: TRBV18; j_gene: TRBJ2-4; abundance: -; d_gene: -; CDR3nt: TGTGCCAGCTCACCAGGCCCTGATAAAAACATTCAGTACTTC; CDR3aa: CASSPGPDKNIQYF
v_gene: TRBV5-1; j_gene: TRBJ2-1; abundance: -; d_gene: TRBD2; CDR3nt: TGCGCCAGCAGCACCCTTCCTAGCGGGACGAACAATGAGCAGTTCTTC; CDR3aa: CASSTLPSGTNNEQFF
v_gene: TRBV2; j_gene: TRBJ2-7; abundance: -; d_gene: TRBD1; CDR3nt: TGTGCCAGCAGTGATCAGGGGGTTAACTACGAGCAGTACTTC; CDR3aa: CASSDQGVNYEQYF
v_gene: TRBV2; j_gene: TRBJ2-3; abundance: once; d_gene: TRBD2; CDR3nt: TGTGCCAGCAGTGAACTCGCGGGGGGCAGCACAGATACGCAGTATTTT; CDR3aa: CASSELAGGSTDTQYF
v_gene: TRBV5-5; j_gene: TRBJ2-5; abundance: once; d_gene: -; CDR3nt: TGTGCCAGCAGCTTGGGCGGCAGGGGAAAGACCCAGTACTTC; CDR3aa: CASSLGGRGKTQYF
v_gene: TRBV2; j_gene: TRBJ2-1; abundance: -; d_gene: -; CDR3nt: TGTGCCAGCAGCCTCACAGAAGGGGAGTTCTTC; CDR3aa: CASSLTEGEFF
v_gene: TRBV6-6; j_gene: TRBJ2-3; abundance: -; d_gene: TRBD1; CDR3nt: TGTGCCAGCAGTTCTCATGGGGACAGGGGCACAGATACGCAGTATTTT; CDR3aa: CASSSHGDRGTDTQYF
v_gene: TRBV10-3; j_gene: TRBJ1-1; abundance: -; d_gene: -; CDR3nt: TGTGCCATCAGCGCCCACCCGGGCACTGAAGCTTTCTTT; CDR3aa: CAISAHPGTEAFF
v_gene: TRBV6-6; j_gene: TRBJ1-2; abundance: -; d_gene: -; CDR3nt: TGTGCCAGCTTGCGGGACTATGGCTACACCTTC; CDR3aa: CASLRDYGYTF
v_gene: TRBV11-2; j_gene: TRBJ2-3; abundance: -; d_gene: -; CDR3nt: TGTGCCAGCAGCCCACATCTTACGGGATACACAGATACGCAGTATTTT; CDR3aa: CASSPHLTGYTDTQYF
v_gene: TRBV7-3; j_gene: TRBJ1-2; abundance: -; d_gene: TRBD1; CDR3nt: TGTGCCAGCAGCCGAATGGACAGGGGGCGCAACTATGGCTACACCTTC; CDR3aa: CASSRMDRGRNYGYTF
v_gene: TRBV15; j_gene: TRBJ2-3; abundance: -; d_gene: TRBD1; CDR3nt: TGTGCCACCAGCAGAGGGACAGGGGGTAGTACAGATACGCAGTATTTT; CDR3aa: CATSRGTGGSTDTQYF
v_gene: TRBV19; j_gene: TRBJ2-1; abundance: -; d_gene: -; CDR3nt: TGTGCCAGTAGTCCTACGGGGAGAAATGAGCAGTTCTTC; CDR3aa: CASSPTGRNEQFF
v_gene: TRBV5-1; j_gene: TRBJ2-7; abundance: -; d_gene: -; CDR3nt: TGCGCCAGCAGCTTGGGGACGGTAAGCTCCTACGAGCAGTACTTC; CDR3aa: CASSLGTVSSYEQYF
v_gene: TRBV11-3; j_gene: TRBJ2-3; abundance: once; d_gene: TRBD2; CDR3nt: TGTGCCAGCAGCCCTCGGTCACTAGCGGGAGGGCCTTCGGGTACGCAGTATTTT; CDR3aa: CASSPRSLAGGPSGTQYF
v_gene: TRBV4-2; j_gene: TRBJ1-5; abundance: -; d_gene: TRBD1; CDR3nt: TGTGCCAGCAGCCACCTGCTCCGGGACAGGGATGGCAATCAGCCCCAGCATTTT; CDR3aa: CASSHLLRDRDGNQPQHF
v_gene: TRBV6-5; j_gene: TRBJ2-3; abundance: -; d_gene: TRBD2; CDR3nt: TGTGCCAGCAGTTCTAGCGGGGGGAGCACAGATACGCAGTATTTT; CDR3aa: CASSSSGGSTDTQYF